Presented here are 13 T cell receptor beta chains from one specimen sequenced in a study of cytomegalovirus exposure and HLA in healthy donors. The PCR was carried out with 60 Vbeta primers and 13 Jbeta primers. Using immunoSEQ multiplex PCR, the repertoire was profiled, and TCRdb retains in-frame clones only, with some absent. The table has roughly 110,000 clones, approximately 74% seen once. The specimen sequenced was PBMCs. Receptors were obtained from a woman in her thirties or forties in good health and CMV-seropositive.

This clone is medium-sized within its sample. The chain couples TRBV11-3 to TRBJ2-5; D not certain. V was trimmed by 5 bases and J by 5 bases, leaving 12 bases between them. The CDR3 covers 13 residues. Per germline, CDR1 SGHNT and CDR2 YENEEA. CDR3 DNA: TGTGCCAGCAGCACTAATCAACGGGAGACCCAGTACTTC. It translates to CASSTNQRETQYF.

The chain recombines TRBV28 with TRBJ2-7; the match to TRBD1 covers 9 bases. The germline gives CDR1 MDHEN, CDR2 SYDVKM. This CDR3 has 13 amino acids. Trimming removed 7 bases from V and 4 bases from J; junction bases left unmatched: 5. CDR3 region: CASNPGQGYEQYF. In nucleotides, the CDR3 is TGTGCCAGCAACCCGGGACAGGGTTACGAGCAGTACTTC.

J is TRBJ1-5 and V is TRBV15; TRBD1 matches 8 bases. V lost 3 bases, J lost 3 bases, and 1 base stayed unmatched. Per germline, CDR1 LNHNV and CDR2 YYDKDF (reference sequence). The CDR3 is 14 amino acids. The CDR3 reads CATSRGQVNQPQHF. DNA for the CDR3: TGTGCCACCAGCAGGGGACAGGTCAATCAGCCCCAGCATTTT.

The V and J genes are TRBV12-2 and TRBJ1-2; the tabulated D call, TRBD1, remains unverified against the DNA. TRBV12-2 is a pseudogene locus. This CDR3 is 18 amino acids long. The CDR3 is CASRLAGPGKKANYGYTF. CDR3 coding DNA: TGTGCAAGTCGCTTAGCGGGCCCAGGGAAGAAAGCTAACTATGGCTACACCTTC.

J is TRBJ1-4 and V is TRBV9; D is perhaps TRBD1 (6 bases). The ends were cut back, 0 bases at V and 10 bases at J, with 16 bases in the middle. This CDR3 has 15 amino acids. The V gene's germline CDR1 is SGDLS and CDR2 YYNGEE. The CDR3 reads CASSVEGGASGKLFF. As DNA, the CDR3 is TGTGCCAGCAGCGTAGAAGGGGGTGCCTCGGGAAAACTGTTTTTT.

The rearrangement uses TRBV6-6 and TRBJ1-1, with a weak D call TRBD1 (5 bases). This CDR3 contains 13 residues. V lost 0 bases, J lost 6 bases, and 8 bases lay in between. Germline values: CDR1 MNHNY, CDR2 SVGAGI (reference sequence). Here the CDR3 reads CASSYSRGAEAFF. CDR3 DNA: TGTGCCAGCAGTTACTCGCGGGGCGCTGAAGCTTTCTTT.

The chain carries TRBV7-6 and TRBJ1-6; possibly TRBD1 for D (5 bases). This CDR3 is built from 14 residues. V gave up 5 bases and J gave up 11 bases, with 16 bases separating them. Germline V gene sequence: CDR1 SGHVS, CDR2 FNYEAQ. The CDR3 here is CASSKGPFRAPLHF. The DNA for the CDR3 is TGTGCCAGCAGCAAGGGGCCCTTCAGGGCACCCCTCCACTTT.

The chain recombines TRBV4-1 with TRBJ1-1, with D possibly TRBD1 on 6 matching bases. The CDR3 is made up of 14 amino acids. The V and J ends lost 4 bases and 1 base respectively, with 10 bases between them. Germline CDR1 and CDR2: MGHRA and YSYEKL. Here the CDR3 DNA reads TGCGCCAGCAGCCCAACAGGGAAGAACACTGAAGCTTTCTTT. Amino acid sequence: CASSPTGKNTEAFF.

The chain links TRBV7-9 to TRBJ1-2; the match to TRBD1 covers 7 bases. This CDR3 is built from 14 residues. The germline V gene encodes CDR1 SEHNR and CDR2 FQNEAQ (reference sequence). Trimming cost V 5 bases and J 6 bases; bases outside gene matches: 9. The CDR3 spells CASSQSGTDHGYTF. CDR3 nucleotides: TGTGCCAGCAGCCAATCCGGGACAGATCATGGCTACACCTTC.

This chain's CDR3 is CAWSRQGPYNEKLFF. The DNA for the CDR3 is TGTGCCTGGAGCCGACAGGGCCCTTATAATGAAAAACTGTTTTTT. This chain uses TRBV30 with TRBJ1-4; 7 positions agree with TRBD1. Trimming took 3 bases from V and 4 from J; bases not matched to a gene: 8. Per the germline V gene, CDR1 is GTSNPN and CDR2 is SVGIG (reference sequence). This CDR3 region has 15 residues. Together with reference TRBV30 and TRBJ1-4, the CDR3 gives the full variable domain: SQTIHQWPATLVQPVGSPLSLECTVEGTSNPNLYWYRQAAGRGLQLLFYSVGIGQISSEVPQNLSASRPQDRQFILSSKKLLLSDSGFYLCAWSRQGPYNEKLFFGSGTQLSVL.

The gene calls are TRBV5-1 and TRBJ1-2, with 9 bases aligning to TRBD1. CDR1 SGHRS and CDR2 YFSETQ come from the germline V gene. V gave up 4 bases and J gave up 10 bases; unmatched junction bases: 8. The CDR3 consists of 13 residues. CDR3 protein: CASSTDRGIDYTF. CDR3 nucleotide sequence: TGCGCCAGCAGCACGGACAGGGGTATCGACTACACCTTC.

V usage is TRBV7-9 and J usage is TRBJ2-7; 7 bases agree with TRBD2. This CDR3 is built from 14 residues. The germline CDR1 and CDR2 sequences are SEHNR and FQNEAQ (reference sequence). Trimming at V came to 5 bases and at J to 4 bases, leaving 8 bases not matched to a gene. Written as DNA, the CDR3 is TGTGCCAGCAGCATCGCTGGGGGGGGATACGAGCAGTACTTC. It yields the protein CASSIAGGGYEQYF.

This chain uses TRBV9 with TRBJ1-1, with 9 nucleotides matching TRBD1. This CDR3 comprises 17 residues. With V trimmed by 0 bases and J by 2 bases, 8 bases remained unmatched. Germline values: CDR1 SGDLS, CDR2 YYNGEE. The CDR3 loop reads CASSVEIWDRDNTEAFF. The CDR3 DNA reads TGTGCCAGCAGCGTAGAAATTTGGGACAGGGACAACACTGAAGCTTTCTTT. The whole variable domain, filled in from reference TRBV9 and TRBJ1-1, reads DSGVTQTPKHLITATGQRVTLRCSPRSGDLSVYWYQQSLDQGLQFLIQYYNGEERAKGNILERFSAQQFPDLHSELNLSSLELGDSALYFCASSVEIWDRDNTEAFFGQGTRLTVV.